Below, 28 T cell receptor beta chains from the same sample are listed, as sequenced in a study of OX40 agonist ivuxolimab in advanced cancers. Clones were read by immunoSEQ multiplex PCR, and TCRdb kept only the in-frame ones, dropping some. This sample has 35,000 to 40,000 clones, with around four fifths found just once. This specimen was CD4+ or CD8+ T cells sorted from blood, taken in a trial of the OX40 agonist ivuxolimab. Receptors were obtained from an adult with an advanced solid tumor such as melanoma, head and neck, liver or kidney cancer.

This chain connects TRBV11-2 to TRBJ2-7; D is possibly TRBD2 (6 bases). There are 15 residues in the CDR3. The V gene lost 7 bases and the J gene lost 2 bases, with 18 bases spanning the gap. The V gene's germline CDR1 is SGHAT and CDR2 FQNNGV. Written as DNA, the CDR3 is TGTGCCAGCACCCATTACGGTAGCGGTGCCTACGAGCAGTACTTC. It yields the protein CASTHYGSGAYEQYF.

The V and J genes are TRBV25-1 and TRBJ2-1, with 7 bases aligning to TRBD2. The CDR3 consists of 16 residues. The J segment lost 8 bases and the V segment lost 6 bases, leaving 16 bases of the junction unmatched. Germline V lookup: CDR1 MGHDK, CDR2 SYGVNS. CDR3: CASSLGLVGGIDEQFF. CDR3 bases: TGTGCCAGCAGCTTAGGACTAGTCGGGGGGATCGATGAGCAGTTCTTC.

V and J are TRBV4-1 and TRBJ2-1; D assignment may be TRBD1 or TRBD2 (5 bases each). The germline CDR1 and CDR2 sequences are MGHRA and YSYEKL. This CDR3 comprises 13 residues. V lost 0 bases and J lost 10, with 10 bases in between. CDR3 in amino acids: CASSQERGTEQFF. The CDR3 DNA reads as TGCGCCAGCAGCCAAGAGAGGGGTACGGAGCAGTTCTTC.

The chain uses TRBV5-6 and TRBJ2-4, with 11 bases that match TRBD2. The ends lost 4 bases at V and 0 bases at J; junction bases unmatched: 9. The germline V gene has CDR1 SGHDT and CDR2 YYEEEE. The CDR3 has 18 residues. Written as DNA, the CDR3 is TGTGCCAGCAGCCGAGTAGCGGGAGGGTTACTAGCCAAAAACATTCAGTACTTC. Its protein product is CASSRVAGGLLAKNIQYF. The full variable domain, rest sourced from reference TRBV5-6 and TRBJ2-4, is DAGVTQSPTHLIKTRGQQVTLRCSPKSGHDTVSWYQQALGQGPQFIFQYYEEEERQRGNFPDRFSGHQFPNYSSELNVNALLLGDSALYLCASSRVAGGLLAKNIQYFGAGTRLSVL.

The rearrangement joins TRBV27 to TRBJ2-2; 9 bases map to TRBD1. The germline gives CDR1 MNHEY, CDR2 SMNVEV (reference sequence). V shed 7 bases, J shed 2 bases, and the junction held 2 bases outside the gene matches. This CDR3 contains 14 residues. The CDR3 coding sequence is TGTGCCAGCACGGACAGGGGCAACACCGGGGAGCTGTTTTTT. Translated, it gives CASTDRGNTGELFF.

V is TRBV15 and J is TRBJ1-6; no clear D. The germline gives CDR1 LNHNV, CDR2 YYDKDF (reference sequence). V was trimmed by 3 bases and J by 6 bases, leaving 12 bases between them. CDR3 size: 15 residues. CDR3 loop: CATSSLRSSNSPLHF. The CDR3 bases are TGTGCCACCAGCAGTTTGAGGAGCTCTAATTCACCCCTCCACTTT.

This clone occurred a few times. CDR3 in DNA: TGTGCCGTGATGCGCGGGGACTCCCAGGGGGATACGCAGTATTTT. This sequence encodes CAVMRGDSQGDTQYF. The chain joins TRBV10-3 to TRBJ2-3; perhaps D is TRBD1 or TRBD2 (6 bases each). The V end lost 11 bases, the J end lost 6 bases, and 24 bases lay between the germline ends. The CDR3 totals 15 residues. The germline CDR1 and CDR2 sequences are ENHRY and SYGVKD.

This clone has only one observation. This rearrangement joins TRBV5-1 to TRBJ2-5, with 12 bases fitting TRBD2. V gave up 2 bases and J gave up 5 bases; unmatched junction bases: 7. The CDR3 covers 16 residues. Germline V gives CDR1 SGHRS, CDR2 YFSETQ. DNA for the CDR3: TGCGCCAGCAGCTTCCGTACTAGCGGGAGGCTGGAGACCCAGTACTTC. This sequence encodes CASSFRTSGRLETQYF.

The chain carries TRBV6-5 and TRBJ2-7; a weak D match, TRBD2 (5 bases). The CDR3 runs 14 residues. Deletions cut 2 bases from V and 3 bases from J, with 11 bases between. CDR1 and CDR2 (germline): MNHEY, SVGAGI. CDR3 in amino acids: CASSYGRTFYEQYF. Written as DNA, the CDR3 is TGTGCCAGCAGTTACGGGAGAACCTTCTACGAGCAGTACTTC.

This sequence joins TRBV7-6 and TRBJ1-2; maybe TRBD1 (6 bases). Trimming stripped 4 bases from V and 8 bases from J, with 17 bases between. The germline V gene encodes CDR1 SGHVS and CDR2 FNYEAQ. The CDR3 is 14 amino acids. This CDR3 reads CASSSLGGGVGYTF. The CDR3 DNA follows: TGTGCCAGCAGCTCCCTGGGGGGCGGGGTCGGCTACACCTTC.

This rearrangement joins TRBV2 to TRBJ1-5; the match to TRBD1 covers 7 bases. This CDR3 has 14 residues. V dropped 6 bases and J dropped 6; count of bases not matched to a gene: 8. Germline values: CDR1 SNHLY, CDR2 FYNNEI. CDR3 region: CASRLQGMGQPQHF. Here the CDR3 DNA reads TGTGCCAGCAGGCTACAGGGGATGGGTCAGCCCCAGCATTTT.

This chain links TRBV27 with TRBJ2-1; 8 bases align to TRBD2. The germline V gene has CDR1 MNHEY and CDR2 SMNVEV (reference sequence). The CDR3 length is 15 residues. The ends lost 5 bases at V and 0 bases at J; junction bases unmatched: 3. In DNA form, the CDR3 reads TGTGCCAGCAGTCCTGGACTAGCCTCCTACAATGAGCAGTTCTTC. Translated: CASSPGLASYNEQFF.

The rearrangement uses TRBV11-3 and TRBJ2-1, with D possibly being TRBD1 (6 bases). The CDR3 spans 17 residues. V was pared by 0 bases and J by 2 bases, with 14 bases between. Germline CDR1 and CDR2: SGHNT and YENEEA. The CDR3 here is CASSLDGQGRAYNEQFF. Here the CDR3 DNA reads TGTGCCAGCAGCTTAGATGGGCAGGGGAGAGCCTACAATGAGCAGTTCTTC.

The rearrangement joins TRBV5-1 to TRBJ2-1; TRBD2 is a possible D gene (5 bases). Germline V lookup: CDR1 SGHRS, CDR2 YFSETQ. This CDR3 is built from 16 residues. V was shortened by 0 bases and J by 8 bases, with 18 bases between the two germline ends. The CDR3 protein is CASSLGETLQIYEQFF. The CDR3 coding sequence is TGCGCCAGCAGCTTGGGGGAGACTCTACAGATCTATGAGCAGTTCTTC.

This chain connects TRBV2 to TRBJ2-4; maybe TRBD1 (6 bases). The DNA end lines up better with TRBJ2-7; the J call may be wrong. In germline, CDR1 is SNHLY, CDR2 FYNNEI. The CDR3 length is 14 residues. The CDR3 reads CASSSQDRSYEQYF. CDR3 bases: TGTGCCAGCAGTTCTCAGGACAGATCCTACGAGCAGTACTTC.

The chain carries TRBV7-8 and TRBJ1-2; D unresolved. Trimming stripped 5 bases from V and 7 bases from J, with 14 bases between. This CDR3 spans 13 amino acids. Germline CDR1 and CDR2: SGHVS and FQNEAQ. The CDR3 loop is CASSPGPEGGYTF. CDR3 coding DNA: TGTGCCAGCAGCCCCGGTCCCGAGGGTGGCTACACCTTC.

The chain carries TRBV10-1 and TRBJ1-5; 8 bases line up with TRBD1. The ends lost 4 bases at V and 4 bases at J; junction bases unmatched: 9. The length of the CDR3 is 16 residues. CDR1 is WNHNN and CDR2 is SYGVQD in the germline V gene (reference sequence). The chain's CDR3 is CASSGTLQGENQPQHF. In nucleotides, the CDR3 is TGCGCCAGCAGTGGGACACTACAGGGGGAGAATCAGCCCCAGCATTTT.

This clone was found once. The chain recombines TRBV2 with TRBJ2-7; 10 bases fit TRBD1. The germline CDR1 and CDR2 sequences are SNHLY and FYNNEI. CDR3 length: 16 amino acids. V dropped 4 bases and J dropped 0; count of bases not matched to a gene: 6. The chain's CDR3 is CASSGPDRGASYEQYF. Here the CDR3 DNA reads TGTGCCAGCAGTGGCCCGGACAGGGGGGCCTCCTACGAGCAGTACTTC.

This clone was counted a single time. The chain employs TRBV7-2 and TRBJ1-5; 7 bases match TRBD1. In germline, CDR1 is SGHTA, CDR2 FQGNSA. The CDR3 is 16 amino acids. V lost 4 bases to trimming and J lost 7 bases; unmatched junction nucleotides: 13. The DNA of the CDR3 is TGTGCCAGCAGCTGGAACAGGGGTGAGGCCGGGCAGCCCCAGCATTTT. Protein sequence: CASSWNRGEAGQPQHF.

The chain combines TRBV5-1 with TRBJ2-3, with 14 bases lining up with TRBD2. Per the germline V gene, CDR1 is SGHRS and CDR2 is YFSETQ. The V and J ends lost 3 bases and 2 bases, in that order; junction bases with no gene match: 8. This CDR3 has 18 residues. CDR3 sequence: CASSSGTSGRLLTDTQYF. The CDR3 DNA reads TGCGCCAGCAGCTCCGGGACTAGCGGGAGACTCCTCACAGATACGCAGTATTTT.

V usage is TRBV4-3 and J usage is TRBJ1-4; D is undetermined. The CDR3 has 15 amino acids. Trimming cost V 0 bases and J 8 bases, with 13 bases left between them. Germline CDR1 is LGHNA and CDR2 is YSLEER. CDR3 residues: CASSQDGRVGEKLFF. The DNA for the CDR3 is TGCGCCAGCAGCCAAGATGGGAGGGTCGGGGAAAAACTGTTTTTT.

The CDR3 is CASSLPRHSSPSYEQYF. In DNA, the CDR3 is TGTGCCAGCAGTTTGCCTCGGCACTCCAGCCCCTCCTACGAGCAGTACTTC. J is TRBJ2-7 and V is TRBV28; D is undetermined. In germline, CDR1 is MDHEN, CDR2 SYDVKM. The CDR3 has 17 amino acids. V lost 3 bases and J lost 0, with 18 bases in between. The complete variable domain, with remaining parts taken from reference TRBV28 and TRBJ2-7, reads DVKVTQSSRYLVKRTGEKVFLECVQDMDHENMFWYRQDPGLGLRLIYFSYDVKMKEKGDIPEGYSVSREKKERFSLILESASTNQTSMYLCASSLPRHSSPSYEQYFGPGTRLTVT.

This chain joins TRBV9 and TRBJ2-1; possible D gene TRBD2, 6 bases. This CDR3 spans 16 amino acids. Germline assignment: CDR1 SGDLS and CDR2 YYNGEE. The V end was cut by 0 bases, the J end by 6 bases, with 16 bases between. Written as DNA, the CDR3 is TGTGCCAGCAGCGTAGACTCTCTAGCGAGACCCAATGAGCAGTTCTTC. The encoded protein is CASSVDSLARPNEQFF. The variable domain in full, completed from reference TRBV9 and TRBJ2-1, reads DSGVTQTPKHLITATGQRVTLRCSPRSGDLSVYWYQQSLDQGLQFLIQYYNGEERAKGNILERFSAQQFPDLHSELNLSSLELGDSALYFCASSVDSLARPNEQFFGPGTRLTVL.

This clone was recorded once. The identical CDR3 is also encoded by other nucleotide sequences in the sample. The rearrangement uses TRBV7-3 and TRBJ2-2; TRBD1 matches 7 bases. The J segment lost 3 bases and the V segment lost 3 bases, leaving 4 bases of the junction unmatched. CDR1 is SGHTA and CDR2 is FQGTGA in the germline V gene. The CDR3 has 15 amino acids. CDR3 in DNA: TGTGCCAGCAGCTTGGGGCAGGGGGACACCGGGGAGCTGTTTTTT. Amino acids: CASSLGQGDTGELFF.

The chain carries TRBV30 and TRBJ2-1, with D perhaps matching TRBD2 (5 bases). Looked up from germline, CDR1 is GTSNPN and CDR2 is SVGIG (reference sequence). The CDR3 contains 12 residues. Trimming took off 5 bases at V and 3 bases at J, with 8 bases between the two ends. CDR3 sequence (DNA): TGTGCCTGGGACCGGGACTACAATGAGCAGTTCTTC. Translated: CAWDRDYNEQFF. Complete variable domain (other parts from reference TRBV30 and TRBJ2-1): SQTIHQWPATLVQPVGSPLSLECTVEGTSNPNLYWYRQAAGRGLQLLFYSVGIGQISSEVPQNLSASRPQDRQFILSSKKLLLSDSGFYLCAWDRDYNEQFFGPGTRLTVL.

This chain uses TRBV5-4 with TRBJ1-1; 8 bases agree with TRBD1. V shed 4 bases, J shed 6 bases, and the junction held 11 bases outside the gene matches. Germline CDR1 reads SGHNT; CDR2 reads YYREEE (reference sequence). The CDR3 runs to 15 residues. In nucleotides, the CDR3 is TGTGCCAGCAGCGGGACGGGACAGACAGGGGCTGAAGCTTTCTTT. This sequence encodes CASSGTGQTGAEAFF.

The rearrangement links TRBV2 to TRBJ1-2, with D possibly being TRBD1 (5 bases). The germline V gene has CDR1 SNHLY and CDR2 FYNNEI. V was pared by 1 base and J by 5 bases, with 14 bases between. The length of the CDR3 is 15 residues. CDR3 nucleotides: TGTGCCAGCAGTGAAGGGAGAATGGGGCCTTATGGCTACACCTTC. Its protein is CASSEGRMGPYGYTF.

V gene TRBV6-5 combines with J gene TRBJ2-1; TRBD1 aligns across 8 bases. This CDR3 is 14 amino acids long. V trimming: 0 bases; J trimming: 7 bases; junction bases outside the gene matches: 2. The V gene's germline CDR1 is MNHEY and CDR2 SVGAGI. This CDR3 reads CASSYSRQGNEQFF. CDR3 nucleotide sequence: TGTGCCAGCAGTTACTCGAGACAGGGGAATGAGCAGTTCTTC.